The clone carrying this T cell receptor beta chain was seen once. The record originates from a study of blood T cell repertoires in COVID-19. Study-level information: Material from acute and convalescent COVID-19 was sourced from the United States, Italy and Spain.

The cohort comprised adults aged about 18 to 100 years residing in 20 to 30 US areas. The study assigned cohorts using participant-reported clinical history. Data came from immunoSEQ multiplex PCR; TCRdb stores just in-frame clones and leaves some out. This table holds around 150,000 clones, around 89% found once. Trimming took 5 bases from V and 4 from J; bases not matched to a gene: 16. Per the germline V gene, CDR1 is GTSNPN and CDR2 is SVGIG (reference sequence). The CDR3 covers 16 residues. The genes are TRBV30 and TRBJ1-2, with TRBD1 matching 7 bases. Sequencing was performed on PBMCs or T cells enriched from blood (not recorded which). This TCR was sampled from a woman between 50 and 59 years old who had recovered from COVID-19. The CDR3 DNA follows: TGTGCCTGGGGGTTAGGGGGCCGAATCAAACCCTATGGCTACACCTTC. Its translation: CAWGLGGRIKPYGYTF.